This record looks at one T cell receptor (beta chain) sequence and its context. The antigen remains unidentified. These data are taken from a study of early T cells in non-severe SARS-CoV-2 infection. Study-wide context: Sequencing targeted bulk RNA from unsorted whole blood, leaving chains unpaired.

Study-level findings and limits: There was a bias toward anti-spike CD8 responses in VDJdb matching, which missed private and CD4 specificities.

Germline assignment: CDR1 SGHVS and CDR2 FQNEAQ. The V segment lost 1 base and the J segment 3 bases; nucleotides outside the gene matches: 8. This CDR3 is built from 17 residues. As part of library construction, unique molecular identifiers were attached to individual cDNA molecules. Using its own MiXCR run on the 5' RACE reads, TCRdb lists one record per CDR3 protein. The table has around 110,000 distinct CDR3 sequences, over 8.5% seen once. The TCR originated in an adult who was a healthcare worker with PCR-confirmed SARS-CoV-2 infection or an uninfected control (not recorded which). Sample: whole blood. V usage is TRBV7-8 and J usage is TRBJ1-5, with 8 positions matching TRBD1. CDR3 amino acids: CASSLEISGGYNQPQHF. The CDR3 bases are TGTGCCAGCAGCTTAGAAATATCAGGGGGCTACAATCAGCCCCAGCATTTT.